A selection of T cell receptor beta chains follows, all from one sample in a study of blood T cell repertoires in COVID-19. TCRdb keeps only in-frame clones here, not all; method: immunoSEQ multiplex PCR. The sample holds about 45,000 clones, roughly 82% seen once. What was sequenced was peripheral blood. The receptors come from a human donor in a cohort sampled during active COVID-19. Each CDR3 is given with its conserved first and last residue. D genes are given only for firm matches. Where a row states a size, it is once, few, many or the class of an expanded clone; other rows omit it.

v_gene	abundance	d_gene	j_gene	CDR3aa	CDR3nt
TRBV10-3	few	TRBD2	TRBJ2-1	CAISETWTSGSYNEQFF	TGTGCCATCAGTGAGACTTGGACTAGCGGGAGCTACAATGAGCAGTTCTTC
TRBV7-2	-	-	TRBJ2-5	CASTFYSGTKETQYF	TGTGCCAGCACCTTTTATAGCGGAACAAAAGAGACCCAGTACTTC
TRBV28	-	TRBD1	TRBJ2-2	CASSTGTGVGGELFF	TGTGCCAGCAGTACCGGGACAGGGGTAGGCGGGGAGCTGTTTTTT
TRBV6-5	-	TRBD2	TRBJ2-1	CASSLLAGGDEQFF	TGTGCCAGCAGCTTACTAGCGGGAGGGGATGAGCAGTTCTTC
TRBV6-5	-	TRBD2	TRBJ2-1	CASGAGGLSYNEQFF	TGTGCCAGCGGGGCGGGAGGTTTATCCTACAATGAGCAGTTCTTC
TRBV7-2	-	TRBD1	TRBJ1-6	CASSPDRDSYNSPLHF	TGTGCCAGCAGCCCGGACAGGGACTCCTATAATTCACCCCTCCACTTT
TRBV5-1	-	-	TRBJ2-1	CASTNGLTGGEQFF	TGCGCCAGCACCAATGGGTTGACAGGCGGTGAGCAGTTCTTC
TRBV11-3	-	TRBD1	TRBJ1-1	CASSVGTANTEAFF	TGTGCCAGCAGCGTCGGGACAGCTAACACTGAAGCTTTCTTT
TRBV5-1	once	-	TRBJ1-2	CASRSGGGSGYGYTF	TGCGCCAGCAGGTCTGGGGGAGGCAGTGGATATGGCTACACCTTC
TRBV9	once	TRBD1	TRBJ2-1	CASSVGQFGEQFF	TGTGCCAGCAGCGTGGGACAGTTCGGCGAGCAGTTCTTC
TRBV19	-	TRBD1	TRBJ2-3	CASSNGQGAADTQYF	TGTGCCAGTAGTAATGGACAGGGGGCCGCAGATACGCAGTATTTT
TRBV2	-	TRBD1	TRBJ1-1	CASGGQGYTEAFF	TGTGCCAGTGGGGGACAGGGGTACACTGAAGCTTTCTTT
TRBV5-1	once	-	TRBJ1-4	CASSVTGFNEKLFF	TGCGCCAGCAGCGTGACAGGCTTTAATGAAAAACTGTTTTTT
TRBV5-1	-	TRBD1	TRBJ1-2	CASSRTGGYGYTF	TGCGCCAGCAGCCGGACAGGGGGCTATGGCTACACCTTC